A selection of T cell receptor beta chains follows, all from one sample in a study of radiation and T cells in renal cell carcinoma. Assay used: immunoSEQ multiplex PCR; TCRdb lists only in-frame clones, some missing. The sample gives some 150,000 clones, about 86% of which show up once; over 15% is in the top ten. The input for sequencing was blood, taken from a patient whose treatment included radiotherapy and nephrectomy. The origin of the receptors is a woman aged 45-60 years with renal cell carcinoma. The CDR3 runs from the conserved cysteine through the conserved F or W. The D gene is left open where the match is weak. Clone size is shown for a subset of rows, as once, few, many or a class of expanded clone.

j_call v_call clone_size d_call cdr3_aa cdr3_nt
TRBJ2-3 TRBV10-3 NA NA CAISEVEWWGESNTQYF TGTGCCATCAGTGAGGTGGAATGGTGGGGGGAGAGTAATACGCAGTATTTT
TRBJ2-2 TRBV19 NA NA CASSISQLTGELFF TGTGCCAGTAGTATATCACAGCTCACCGGGGAGCTGTTTTTT
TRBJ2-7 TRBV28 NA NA CASSLLGYEQYF TGTGCCAGCAGTTTATTAGGCTACGAGCAGTACTTC
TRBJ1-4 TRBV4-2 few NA CASSQGREGEKLFF TGTGCCAGCAGCCAAGGCAGGGAGGGTGAAAAACTGTTTTTT
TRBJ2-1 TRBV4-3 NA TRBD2 CASSQDVGTSSYNEQFF TGCGCCAGCAGCCAAGACGTCGGGACTAGCTCCTACAATGAGCAGTTCTTC
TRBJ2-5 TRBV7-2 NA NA CASTSSVQETQYF TGTGCCAGCACTAGCAGCGTACAAGAGACCCAGTACTTC
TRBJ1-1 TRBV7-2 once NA CASSQGGNTEAFF TGTGCCAGCAGTCAAGGGGGGAACACTGAAGCTTTCTTT
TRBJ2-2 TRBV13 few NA CASSSYRENTGELFF TGTGCCAGCAGCTCCTACAGGGAAAACACCGGGGAGCTGTTTTTT
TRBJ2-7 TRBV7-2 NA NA CASSLSMGFNEQYF TGTGCCAGCAGCTTATCGATGGGGTTCAACGAGCAGTACTTC
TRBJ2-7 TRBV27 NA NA CASKGQGNTYEQYF TGTGCCAGCAAGGGTCAGGGTAATACCTACGAGCAGTACTTC
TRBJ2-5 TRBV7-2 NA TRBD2 CASSLSSGETQYF TGTGCCAGCAGCTTATCTAGCGGAGAGACCCAGTACTTC
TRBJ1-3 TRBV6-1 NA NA CASSSLQGAGNTIYF TGTGCCAGCAGTTCGTTACAGGGAGCTGGAAACACCATATATTTT
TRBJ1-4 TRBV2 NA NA CASREQRTNEKLFF TGTGCCAGCAGAGAGCAGAGGACTAATGAAAAACTGTTTTTT
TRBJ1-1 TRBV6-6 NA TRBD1 CASRPGQGLITEAFF TGTGCCAGCAGGCCGGGACAGGGTTTAATCACTGAAGCTTTCTTT
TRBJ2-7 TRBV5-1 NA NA CASSLAVDGGSYEQYF TGCGCCAGCAGCTTGGCCGTGGACGGCGGCTCCTACGAGCAGTACTTC
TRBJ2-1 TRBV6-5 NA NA CASNRGSSYNEQFF TGTGCCAGCAATCGGGGGAGCTCCTACAATGAGCAGTTCTTC
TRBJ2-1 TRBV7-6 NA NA CASSLGRGGDYNEQFF TGTGCCAGCAGCTTAGGACGAGGGGGGGACTACAATGAGCAGTTCTTC
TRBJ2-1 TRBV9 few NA CASSGPPLVPEQFF TGTGCCAGCAGCGGACCACCACTAGTTCCTGAGCAGTTCTTC
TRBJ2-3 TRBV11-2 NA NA CASSRGRGVTDTQYF TGTGCCAGCAGCCGGGGCAGGGGAGTGACAGATACGCAGTATTTT
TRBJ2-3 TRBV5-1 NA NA CASSFSGTDTQYF TGCGCCAGCAGCTTTTCGGGCACAGATACGCAGTATTTT
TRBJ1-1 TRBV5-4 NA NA CASSLVQEGAIAFF TGTGCCAGCAGCTTGGTTCAGGAGGGAGCTATAGCTTTCTTT
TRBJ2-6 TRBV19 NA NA CATRVSGANVLTF TGTGCCACTAGGGTGTCTGGGGCCAACGTCCTGACTTTC
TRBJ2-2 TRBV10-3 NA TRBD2 CASDGGVDTGELFF TGTGCCTCAGACGGGGGGGTCGACACCGGGGAGCTGTTTTTT
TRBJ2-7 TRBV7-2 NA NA CASSLIYEQYF TGTGCCAGCAGCCTCATCTACGAGCAGTACTTC
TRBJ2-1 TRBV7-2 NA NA CASSPRGDDNEQFF TGTGCCAGCAGCCCCAGGGGGGATGACAATGAGCAGTTCTTC
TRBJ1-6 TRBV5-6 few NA CASSSSRVNSPLHF TGTGCCAGCAGCTCGAGCAGGGTAAATTCACCCCTCCACTTT
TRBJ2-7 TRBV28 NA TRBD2 CASSFSSGATYEQYF TGTGCCAGCAGTTTTTCTAGCGGAGCCACCTACGAGCAGTACTTC
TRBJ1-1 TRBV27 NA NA CASSFVRESTEAFF TGTGCCAGCAGTTTCGTCCGGGAAAGCACTGAAGCTTTCTTT
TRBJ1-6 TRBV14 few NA CASSQTGHSPLHF TGTGCCAGCAGCCAAACGGGTCATTCACCCCTCCACTTT
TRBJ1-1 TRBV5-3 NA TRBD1 CARSLESGTGAGAFF TGTGCCAGAAGCTTGGAATCCGGGACAGGGGCAGGAGCTTTCTTT
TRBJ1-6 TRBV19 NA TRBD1 CASSIGGTGLNSPLHF TGTGCCAGTAGTATCGGAGGGACAGGGCTGAATTCACCCCTCCACTTT
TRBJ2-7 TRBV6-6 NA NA CASSSGTSYEQYF TGTGCCAGCAGTTCCGGGACCTCCTACGAGCAGTACTTC
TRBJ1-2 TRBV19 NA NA CASSLQGRYGYTF TGTGCCAGTAGTCTCCAGGGTCGCTATGGCTACACCTTC
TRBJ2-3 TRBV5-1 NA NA CASSRDPGLNTDTQYF TGCGCCAGCAGTCGGGATCCGGGACTTAACACAGATACGCAGTATTTT
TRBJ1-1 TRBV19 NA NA CASSSLLVAEAFF TGTGCCAGTAGTTCCCTATTAGTAGCTGAAGCTTTCTTT
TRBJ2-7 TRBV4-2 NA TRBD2 CASSQVRLGLAGGGYEQYF TGTGCCAGCAGCCAAGTCCGGTTGGGACTAGCGGGAGGGGGTTATGAGCAGTACTTC
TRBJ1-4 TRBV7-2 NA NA CASSLWGSEKLFF TGTGCCAGCAGCTTATGGGGGTCTGAAAAACTGTTTTTT
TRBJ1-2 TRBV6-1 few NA CASSGGVGYTF TGTGCCAGCAGCGGGGGGGTTGGCTACACCTTC
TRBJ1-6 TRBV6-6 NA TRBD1 CASSYQQGLNSPLHF TGTGCCAGCAGTTACCAACAGGGGCTTAATTCACCCCTCCACTTT
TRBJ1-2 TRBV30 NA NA CACLGEGYTF TGTGCCTGCTTGGGTGAAGGCTACACCTTC
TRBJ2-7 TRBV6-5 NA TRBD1 CASSYSTYRGYEQYF TGTGCCAGCAGTTACTCGACTTACAGGGGCTACGAGCAGTACTTC
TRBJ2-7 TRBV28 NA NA CASSFVSVSEQYF TGTGCCAGCAGTTTTGTAAGTGTTTCCGAGCAGTACTTC